This passage covers 29 T cell receptor beta chains from one sample sequenced in a study of blood T cell repertoires in COVID-19. Libraries were prepared by immunoSEQ multiplex PCR; TCRdb keeps only in-frame clonotypes and omits some of them. In the table there are over 200,000 clones, 84% of which are singletons. The sample comprised peripheral blood. All receptors come from a man aged 35-49 years who had recovered from COVID-19.

This clone was seen a few times. CDR3 DNA: TGTGCCAGCAGCCAATTTTTAGGCGACAGGGGTCGCTACGAGCAGTACTTC. It specifies CASSQFLGDRGRYEQYF. V is TRBV16 and J is TRBJ2-7; 8 bases agree with TRBD1. The germline V gene has CDR1 KGHSY and CDR2 FQNENV. The CDR3 runs to 17 residues. With V trimmed by 1 base and J by 3 bases, 11 bases remained unmatched.

The V call is TRBV4-3, the J call TRBJ1-1, with a tentative D call TRBD1 (6 bases). CDR3 length equals 13 residues. V lost 1 base to trimming and J lost 7 bases, with 10 bases between them. Germline assignment: CDR1 LGHNA and CDR2 YSLEER. The CDR3: CASSQVRGIEAFF. In nucleotides, the CDR3 is TGCGCCAGCAGCCAAGTGAGGGGGATTGAAGCTTTCTTT.

The chain recombines TRBV6-6 with TRBJ2-2, with D tentatively TRBD1 (5 bases). CDR1 is MNHNY and CDR2 is SVGAGI in the germline V gene (reference sequence). This CDR3 is built from 15 residues. V was shortened by 6 bases and J by 7 bases, with 18 bases between the two germline ends. In DNA form, the CDR3 reads TGTGCCAGCAGACGCGACAGTTTCGGAGTCGGGGAGCTGTTTTTT. This sequence encodes CASRRDSFGVGELFF.

The chain couples TRBV11-2 to TRBJ1-2; the match to TRBD1 covers 9 bases. The trim removed 4 bases at V and 4 bases at J, leaving 7 bases unmatched. CDR1 is SGHAT and CDR2 is FQNNGV in the germline V gene. This CDR3 comprises 15 residues. CDR3 DNA: TGTGCCAGCAGCTGGCGGACAGGGGTCGCCTATGGCTACACCTTC. It specifies CASSWRTGVAYGYTF. Using reference TRBV11-2 and TRBJ1-2 for the parts outside the CDR3, the full variable domain is EAGVAQSPRYKIIEKRQSVAFWCNPISGHATLYWYQQILGQGPKLLIQFQNNGVVDDSQLPKDRFSAERLKGVDSTLKIQPAKLEDSAVYLCASSWRTGVAYGYTFGSGTRLTVV.

This clone was detected a few times. CDR3 sequence reads: CASSFEGEWNEQFF. The CDR3, as DNA: TGTGCCAGCAGCTTCGAGGGGGAGTGGAATGAGCAGTTCTTC. The chain has TRBV5-4 and TRBJ2-1, with a weak D call TRBD1 (6 bases). CDR1 and CDR2 from the germline V gene are SGHNT and YYREEE (reference sequence). Trimming removed 2 bases from V and 7 bases from J, with 13 bases in between. The CDR3 is 14 residues long.

The chain couples TRBV27 to TRBJ1-1; possible D gene TRBD1, 6 bases. CDR1 is MNHEY and CDR2 is SMNVEV in the germline V gene (reference sequence). Between the trimmed V and J ends, which lost 8 bases and 4 bases, there was a span of 17 bases. The length of the CDR3 is 14 residues. CDR3 in amino acids: CASGVGQWVTEAFF. DNA of the CDR3: TGTGCCAGCGGGGTTGGACAGTGGGTCACTGAAGCTTTCTTT.

In nucleotides, the CDR3 is TGTGCCAGCAGCCTGGGACAGGGGGCGGTAGATACGCAGTATTTT. It specifies CASSLGQGAVDTQYF. The V and J genes are TRBV11-3 and TRBJ2-3; TRBD1 matches at 12 bases. The CDR3 runs to 15 residues. In germline, CDR1 is SGHNT, CDR2 YENEEA. The V segment lost 5 bases and the J segment 5 bases; nucleotides outside the gene matches: 5.

This chain uses TRBV27 with TRBJ2-5, with D possibly TRBD2 on 7 matching bases. Germline loops: CDR1 MNHEY, CDR2 SMNVEV (reference sequence). With 4 bases removed from V and 4 bases from J, the gap between germline ends came to 13 bases. The CDR3 sequence is 14 residues long. The CDR3 here is CASSWGGSRETQYF. The CDR3 region has the DNA TGTGCCAGCAGTTGGGGGGGCTCACGAGAGACCCAGTACTTC.

The chain carries TRBV12-5 and TRBJ2-2, with D possibly being TRBD2 (6 bases). V lost 6 bases to trimming and J lost 0 bases, with 11 bases between them. This CDR3 region has 15 residues. Germline loops: CDR1 LGHNT, CDR2 FRNRAP. The CDR3 bases are TGTGCTAGTGGAGGGCGGGATACGAACACCGGGGAGCTGTTTTTT. It codes for CASGGRDTNTGELFF.

The chain recombines TRBV25-1 with TRBJ1-4; D gene ambiguous. Germline V gene lookup returns CDR1 MGHDK and CDR2 SYGVNS. Trimming took 7 bases from V and 8 from J, leaving 17 bases between them. This CDR3 comprises 14 residues. CDR3 residues: CASNTGSTLEKLFF. For the CDR3, the DNA is TGTGCCAGCAATACCGGGAGTACCCTGGAAAAACTGTTTTTT.

In this sample, this clone turned up once. The CDR3 DNA follows: TGCGCCAGCAGTGACGGGGGGGCCGACAATGAGCAGTTCTTC. It yields the protein CASSDGGADNEQFF. The V call is TRBV10-1, the J call TRBJ2-1; TRBD2 matches 8 bases. Germline lookup yields CDR1 WNHNN and CDR2 SYGVQD (reference sequence). Losses at the gene ends were 3 bases for V and 5 bases for J; bases not matched to a gene: 3. The CDR3 extends over 14 amino acids.

The chain is built from TRBV30 and TRBJ1-6, with 10 bases that match TRBD1. The germline V gene encodes CDR1 GTSNPN and CDR2 SVGIG (reference sequence). The CDR3 is 15 amino acids. Trimming at V came to 7 bases and at J to 7 bases, leaving 10 bases not matched to a gene. The CDR3 bases are TGTGCCTTAATGTCGGGGACAGGGGACAATTCACCCCTCCACTTT. This gives the protein CALMSGTGDNSPLHF.

J is TRBJ2-1 and V is TRBV11-3, with a tentative D call TRBD2 (6 bases). The CDR3 totals 15 residues. CDR1 and CDR2 from the germline V gene are SGHNT and YENEEA. The V gene lost 1 base and the J gene lost 5 bases, with 12 bases spanning the gap. CDR3 residues: CASSLVSGPDNEQFF. The CDR3 nucleotides read TGTGCCAGCAGCTTAGTTAGCGGCCCCGACAATGAGCAGTTCTTC.

This clone was recorded only once. The chain links TRBV7-9 to TRBJ2-7; 7 bases are shared with TRBD1. The CDR3 length is 15 residues. The V gene's germline CDR1 is SEHNR and CDR2 FQNEAQ (reference sequence). Unmatched junction bases numbered 9, after V lost 5 bases and J lost 2 bases. DNA of the CDR3: TGTGCCAGCAGCCAAACGGGACAGTCAGCCTACGAGCAGTACTTC. It yields the protein CASSQTGQSAYEQYF.

The chain is built from TRBV6-2 or TRBV6-3 and TRBJ1-5; no definite D call. The CDR3 has 13 amino acids. Germline V gene sequence: CDR1 MNHEY, CDR2 SVGEGT. V was shortened by 5 bases and J by 7 bases, with 12 bases between the two germline ends. CDR3: CASSHGVRQPQHF. The CDR3 DNA is TGTGCCAGCAGTCACGGGGTTCGGCAGCCCCAGCATTTT.

This chain connects TRBV19 to TRBJ2-2, with 7 nucleotides matching TRBD1. V lost 1 base and J lost 6; bases outside the gene matches: 8. There are 16 residues in the CDR3. Germline CDR1 is LNHDA and CDR2 is SQIVND (reference sequence). The CDR3 DNA follows: TGTGCCAGTAGTATAGGCCCAGAGACAGGGCCCGGGGAGCTGTTTTTT. It specifies CASSIGPETGPGELFF.

V is TRBV5-4 and J is TRBJ2-3; D perhaps matches TRBD2 (6 bases). Trimming stripped 0 bases from V and 3 bases from J, with 11 bases between. The CDR3 runs to 15 residues. The germline gives CDR1 SGHNT, CDR2 YYREEE (reference sequence). The CDR3 is CASSLGGALTDTQYF. DNA of the CDR3: TGTGCCAGCAGCTTGGGCGGGGCCCTTACAGATACGCAGTATTTT.

The rearrangement joins TRBV25-1 to TRBJ1-2, with 9 bases aligning to TRBD1. The CDR3 sequence is 13 residues long. CDR1 and CDR2 from the germline V gene are MGHDK and SYGVNS. The trim removed 1 base at V and 7 bases at J, leaving 1 base unmatched. The CDR3 loop is CASSESTGGGYTF. The CDR3 DNA is TGTGCCAGCAGTGAATCGACAGGGGGTGGCTACACCTTC.

The rearrangement uses TRBV19 and TRBJ1-1; 10 bases agree with TRBD1. This CDR3 is 15 amino acids long. J gave up 3 bases and V 6 bases, and 7 bases lay outside the gene matches. Germline V gene data show CDR1 as LNHDA and CDR2 as SQIVND (reference sequence). The chain's CDR3 is CASRPYGTGDTEAFF. CDR3 bases: TGTGCCAGTAGGCCATATGGGACAGGGGACACTGAAGCTTTCTTT.

V is TRBV28 and J is TRBJ2-1; TRBD2 matches 11 bases. The V gene end was trimmed by 0 bases and the J gene end by 10 bases; junction bases not matched to a gene: 8. This CDR3 is built from 16 residues. Germline V CDR1 and CDR2: MDHEN, SYDVKM. The chain's CDR3 is CASSLWSTSGRGEQFF. The CDR3 region has the DNA TGTGCCAGCAGTTTATGGTCTACTAGCGGGAGAGGCGAGCAGTTCTTC.

This chain connects TRBV5-3 to TRBJ1-5; D possibly corresponds to TRBD1 (5 bases). TRBV5-3 is an ORF, and what it does is uncertain. Trimming cost V 7 bases and J 5 bases, with 16 bases left between them. CDR3 length equals 14 residues. The CDR3: CARPSEGLDQPQHF. Here the CDR3 DNA reads TGTGCCAGACCGTCCGAGGGACTCGATCAGCCCCAGCATTTT.

The chain combines TRBV6-5 with TRBJ2-7, with TRBD1 identical over 7 bases. Looked up from germline, CDR1 is MNHEY and CDR2 is SVGAGI. The CDR3 length is 13 residues. J was trimmed by 2 bases and V by 6 bases; bases with no gene match: 4. The DNA of the CDR3 is TGTGCCAGCAGCCCAGACAGGGCCTACGAGCAGTACTTC. It specifies CASSPDRAYEQYF.

J is TRBJ1-4 and V is TRBV4-3, with 7 bases matching TRBD1. The CDR3 consists of 15 residues. Germline V gene sequence: CDR1 LGHNA, CDR2 YSLEER. The V segment lost 1 base and the J segment 6 bases; nucleotides outside the gene matches: 5. CDR3 loop: CASSQGAGGYEKLFF. Written as DNA, the CDR3 is TGCGCCAGCAGCCAAGGAGCAGGGGGGTATGAAAAACTGTTTTTT.

This chain connects TRBV30 to TRBJ1-6; D uncertain. This CDR3 comprises 15 residues. The V and J ends lost 0 bases and 7 bases respectively, with 13 bases between them. Germline CDR1 is GTSNPN and CDR2 is SVGIG (reference sequence). This chain's CDR3 is CAWSVRYRSNSPLHF. The DNA of the CDR3 is TGTGCCTGGAGTGTACGGTACAGATCAAATTCACCCCTCCACTTT.

The rearrangement links TRBV7-2 to TRBJ2-7; perhaps TRBD2 as D (5 bases). This CDR3 contains 15 residues. V lost 3 bases, J lost 0 bases, and 12 bases lay in between. Germline V CDR1 and CDR2: SGHTA, FQGNSA. The CDR3 is CASSLSGAYSYEQYF. The CDR3 DNA is TGTGCCAGCAGCTTGAGCGGAGCCTACTCCTACGAGCAGTACTTC.

The chain joins TRBV15 to TRBJ1-6; TRBD1 might be the D (5 bases). The ends were cut back, 0 bases at V and 10 bases at J, with 13 bases in the middle. This CDR3 has 15 residues. Germline CDR1 reads LNHNV; CDR2 reads YYDKDF (reference sequence). The CDR3 reads CATSRDLAGKSPLHF. The CDR3 bases are TGTGCCACCAGCAGAGATCTGGCAGGGAAATCACCCCTCCACTTT.

The rearrangement links TRBV10-1 to TRBJ2-1; 11 bases are shared with TRBD2. This CDR3 has 13 amino acids. Germline assignment: CDR1 WNHNN and CDR2 SYGVQD (reference sequence). J was trimmed by 10 bases and V by 4 bases; bases with no gene match: 3. The CDR3 DNA reads as TGCGCCAGCAGTGTAGCGGGAGGGCGGGAGCAGTTCTTC. Translating gives CASSVAGGREQFF.

The V and J genes are TRBV11-3 and TRBJ2-7, with D possibly being TRBD1 (6 bases). Germline V gene sequence: CDR1 SGHNT, CDR2 YENEEA. V dropped 3 bases and J dropped 3 bases, with 15 bases sitting between them. CDR3 size: 15 residues. The CDR3 loop reads CASSLDPNRVYEQYF. The CDR3 DNA follows: TGTGCCAGCAGCTTGGACCCTAACAGGGTCTACGAGCAGTACTTC. The full variable domain, with the rest looked up from reference TRBV11-3 and TRBJ2-7, is EAGVVQSPRYKIIEKKQPVAFWCNPISGHNTLYWYLQNLGQGPELLIRYENEEAVDDSQLPKDRFSAERLKGVDSTLKIQPAELGDSAVYLCASSLDPNRVYEQYFGPGTRLTVT.

The chain uses TRBV10-2 and TRBJ2-4, with 9 positions matching TRBD1. CDR3 size: 13 residues. After removal of 6 bases from V and 6 bases from J, the junction contained 3 bases not matched to a gene. In germline, CDR1 is WSHSY, CDR2 SAAADI. CDR3 nucleotide sequence: TGCGCCAGCAGGACAGGGGGAGTAAACATTCAGTACTTC. Protein: CASRTGGVNIQYF.